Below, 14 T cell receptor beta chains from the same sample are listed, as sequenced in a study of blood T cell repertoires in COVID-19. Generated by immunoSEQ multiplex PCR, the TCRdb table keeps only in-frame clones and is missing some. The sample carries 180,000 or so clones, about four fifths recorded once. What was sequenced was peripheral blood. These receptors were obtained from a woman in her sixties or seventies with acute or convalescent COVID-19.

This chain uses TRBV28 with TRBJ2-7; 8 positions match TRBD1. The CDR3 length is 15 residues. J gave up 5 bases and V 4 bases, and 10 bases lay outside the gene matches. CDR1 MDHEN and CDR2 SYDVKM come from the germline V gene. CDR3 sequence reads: CASSSPGTGSDEQYF. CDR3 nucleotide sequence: TGTGCCAGCAGTTCCCCCGGGACAGGTTCCGACGAGCAGTACTTC.

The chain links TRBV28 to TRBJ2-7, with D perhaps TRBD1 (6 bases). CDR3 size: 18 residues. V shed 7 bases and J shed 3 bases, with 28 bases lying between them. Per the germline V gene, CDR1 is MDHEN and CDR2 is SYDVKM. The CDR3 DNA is TGTGCCAGCAAAAGGACAGACAACGTCGCCCCCCTTAACTACGAGCAGTACTTC. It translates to CASKRTDNVAPLNYEQYF. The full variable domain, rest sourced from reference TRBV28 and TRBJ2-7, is DVKVTQSSRYLVKRTGEKVFLECVQDMDHENMFWYRQDPGLGLRLIYFSYDVKMKEKGDIPEGYSVSREKKERFSLILESASTNQTSMYLCASKRTDNVAPLNYEQYFGPGTRLTVT.

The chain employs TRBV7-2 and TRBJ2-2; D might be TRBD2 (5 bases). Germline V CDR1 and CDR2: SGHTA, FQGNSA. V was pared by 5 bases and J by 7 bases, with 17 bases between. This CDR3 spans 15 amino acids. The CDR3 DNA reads TGTGCCAGCAGCCCAACTAGAGGCAAAGGCGGGGAGCTGTTTTTT. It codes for CASSPTRGKGGELFF.

This CDR3 reads CSVPTGQPYGYTF. The CDR3 bases are TGCAGCGTTCCCACAGGTCAACCTTATGGCTACACCTTC. This rearrangement joins TRBV29-1 to TRBJ1-2; a weak D match, TRBD1 (5 bases). Germline-derived CDR1 and CDR2 are SQVTM and ANQGSEA. With 5 bases removed from V and 5 bases from J, the gap between germline ends came to 15 bases. The CDR3 length is 13 residues.

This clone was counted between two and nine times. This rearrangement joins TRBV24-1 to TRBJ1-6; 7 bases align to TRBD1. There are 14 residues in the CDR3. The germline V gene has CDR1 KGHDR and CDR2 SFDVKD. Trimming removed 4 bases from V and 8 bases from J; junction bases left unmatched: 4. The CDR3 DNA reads TGTGCCACCAGTGAGGCCGGGACAGATTCACCCCTCCACTTT. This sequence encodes CATSEAGTDSPLHF.

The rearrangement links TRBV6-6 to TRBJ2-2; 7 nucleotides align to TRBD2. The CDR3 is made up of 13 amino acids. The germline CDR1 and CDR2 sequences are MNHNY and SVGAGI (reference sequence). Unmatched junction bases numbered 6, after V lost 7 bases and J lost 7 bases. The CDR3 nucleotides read TGTGCCAGCATTTTACCGGGAGGCGGGGAGCTGTTTTTT. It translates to CASILPGGGELFF.

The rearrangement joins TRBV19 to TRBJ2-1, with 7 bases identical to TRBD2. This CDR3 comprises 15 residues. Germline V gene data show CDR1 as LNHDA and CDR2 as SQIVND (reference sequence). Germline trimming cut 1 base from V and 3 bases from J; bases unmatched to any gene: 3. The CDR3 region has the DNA TGTGCCAGTAGTATAGGGGGAGGGAGCTACAATGAGCAGTTCTTC. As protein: CASSIGGGSYNEQFF. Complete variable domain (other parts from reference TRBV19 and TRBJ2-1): DGGITQSPKYLFRKEGQNVTLSCEQNLNHDAMYWYRQDPGQGLRLIYYSQIVNDFQKGDIAEGYSVSREKKESFPLTVTSAQKNPTAFYLCASSIGGGSYNEQFFGPGTRLTVL.

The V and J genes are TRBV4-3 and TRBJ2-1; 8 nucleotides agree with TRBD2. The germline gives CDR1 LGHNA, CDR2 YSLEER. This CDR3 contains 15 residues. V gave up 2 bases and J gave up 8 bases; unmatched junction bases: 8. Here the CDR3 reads CASSQMTSARDEQFF. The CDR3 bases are TGCGCCAGCAGCCAAATGACTAGCGCGCGCGATGAGCAGTTCTTC.

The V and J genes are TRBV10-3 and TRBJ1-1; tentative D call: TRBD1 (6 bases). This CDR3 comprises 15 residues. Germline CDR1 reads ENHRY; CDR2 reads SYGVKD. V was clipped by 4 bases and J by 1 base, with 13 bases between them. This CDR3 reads CAISARGHPNTEAFF. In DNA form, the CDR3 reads TGTGCCATCAGTGCCCGGGGACACCCGAACACTGAAGCTTTCTTT.

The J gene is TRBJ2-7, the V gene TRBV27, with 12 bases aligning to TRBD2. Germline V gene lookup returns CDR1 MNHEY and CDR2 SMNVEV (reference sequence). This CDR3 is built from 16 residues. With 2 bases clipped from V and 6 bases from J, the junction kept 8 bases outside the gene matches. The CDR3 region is CASSLIFTSGRIEQYF. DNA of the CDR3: TGTGCCAGCAGTTTAATTTTCACTAGCGGGAGGATCGAGCAGTACTTC.

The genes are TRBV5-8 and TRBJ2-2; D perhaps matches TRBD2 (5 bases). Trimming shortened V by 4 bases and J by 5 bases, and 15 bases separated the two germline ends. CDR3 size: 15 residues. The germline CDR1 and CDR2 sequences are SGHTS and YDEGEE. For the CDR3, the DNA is TGTGCCAGCAGCACAGAGGTCGGGGTAACCGGGGAGCTGTTTTTT. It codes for CASSTEVGVTGELFF.

DNA of the CDR3: TGCGCCAGCAGCCAAGATAACGATAGCACGGGTGGCTCCTACAATGAGCAGTTCTTC. It encodes CASSQDNDSTGGSYNEQFF. The chain links TRBV4-3 to TRBJ2-1; D ambiguous. This CDR3 region has 19 residues. From germline, CDR1 is LGHNA and CDR2 YSLEER. V shed 0 bases and J shed 0 bases, with 18 bases lying between them.

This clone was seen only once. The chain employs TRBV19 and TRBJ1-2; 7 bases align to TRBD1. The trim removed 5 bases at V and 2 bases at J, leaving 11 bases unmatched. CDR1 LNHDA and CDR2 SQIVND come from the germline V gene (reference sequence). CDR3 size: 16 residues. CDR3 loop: CASSPGTATPNYGYTF. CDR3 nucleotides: TGTGCCAGTAGTCCAGGGACAGCCACCCCCAACTATGGCTACACCTTC.

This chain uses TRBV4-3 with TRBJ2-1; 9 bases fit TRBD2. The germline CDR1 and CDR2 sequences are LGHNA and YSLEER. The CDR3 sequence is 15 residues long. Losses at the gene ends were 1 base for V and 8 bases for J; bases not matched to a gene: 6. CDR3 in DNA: TGCGCCAGCAGCCAAGTATCTAGCGGGATAGATGAGCAGTTCTTC. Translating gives CASSQVSSGIDEQFF.